This paragraph reports one TCR beta chain. These data are taken from a study of T cell changes during pregnancy in multiple sclerosis. Some clones are missing from TCRdb's copy, which holds only in-frame ones; the method was immunoSEQ multiplex PCR. The table shows about 68,000 clones, with about 90% occurring only once. V was clipped by 3 bases and J by 4 bases, with 13 bases between them. The CDR3 runs 14 residues. CDR1 SGDLS and CDR2 YYNGEE come from the germline V gene. The receptor's source is a female donor with multiple sclerosis, enrolled in a pregnancy study. This chain links TRBV9 with TRBJ1-1; D ambiguous. Source: peripheral blood, taken in the second trimester of pregnancy. CDR3 in amino acids: CASSARSKSTEAFF. In DNA, the CDR3 is TGTGCCAGCAGCGCCAGGTCGAAATCCACTGAAGCTTTCTTT.